Listed below are T cell receptor beta chains from one sample, sequenced in a study of blood T cells in healthy people across ages. Using its own MiXCR run on the 5' RACE reads, TCRdb lists one record per CDR3 protein. The data contain around 990,000 distinct CDR3 sequences, around two fifths of them singletons. Sequencing was carried out using blood. These receptors originate from a man between 18 and 35 years old in good health. Each CDR3 is given with its conserved first and last residue.

CASSQQGGGRMNTEAFF,TRBV4-2,TRBJ1-1
CSASITGQGVSGELFF,TRBV20-1,TRBJ2-2
CASSGGLSTEAFF,TRBV5-1,TRBJ1-1
CASSLGVNPYF,TRBV7-2,TRBJ2-7
CASSYSMGTEAFF,TRBV6-6,TRBJ1-1
CSAIPRQGVGYEQYF,TRBV20-1,TRBJ2-7
CAGSHAREEPLNYGYTF,TRBV4-1,TRBJ1-2
CATSDLGSNNERFF,TRBV24-1,TRBJ2-1
CASSTQQADQPQHF,TRBV12-3/TRBV12-4,TRBJ1-5
CASSSGIFYEQYF,TRBV2,TRBJ2-7
CASSLMGDTGELFF,TRBV27,TRBJ2-2
CASLLGGSTEAFF,TRBV7-2,TRBJ1-1
CAISGGEETQYF,TRBV10-3,TRBJ2-5
CASSHRGNSGNTIYF,TRBV7-2,TRBJ1-3
CASSLSKFSDTQYF,TRBV6-2/TRBV6-3,TRBJ2-3
CASSQGQANTEAFF,TRBV7-6,TRBJ1-1
CASSQEGGGRNTEAFF,TRBV4-1,TRBJ1-1
CACSFKGWGVNEQFF,TRBV27,TRBJ2-1
CASSETEGEDTQYF,TRBV2,TRBJ2-3
CASSHGTKETQYF,TRBV5-1,TRBJ2-5
CASSFIRGYGYTF,TRBV7-3,TRBJ1-2
CASSENTGNQPQHF,TRBV12-3/TRBV12-4,TRBJ1-5
CVSVKVGNEQFF,TRBV12-3/TRBV12-4,TRBJ2-1
CASSVGGTSGNTIYF,TRBV9,TRBJ1-3
CSARGELAGFYNEQFF,TRBV20-1,TRBJ2-1
CASSGVVGTEAFF,TRBV5-1,TRBJ1-1
CASSYRTANSYNEQFF,TRBV6-5,TRBJ2-1
CASGRGGGTKNIQYF,TRBV6-6,TRBJ2-4
CASRRGGSYNEQFF,TRBV2,TRBJ2-1
CASSFKGGSSPYEQYF,TRBV9,TRBJ2-7
CASSPRWEKWGYTF,TRBV12-3/TRBV12-4,TRBJ1-2
CASSEVIQSGLAGGYNEQFF,TRBV6-1,TRBJ2-1
CASSVWGVEGIGTEAFF,TRBV9,TRBJ1-1
CSVEDHTGASGNTIYF,TRBV29-1,TRBJ1-3
CASSQWDRENTEAFF,TRBV4-2,TRBJ1-1
CASSPADFTDTQYF,TRBV9,TRBJ2-3
CASSLARYSNQPQHF,TRBV5-1,TRBJ1-5
CASSYSTSRNLYSNQPQHF,TRBV6-5,TRBJ1-5
CASREGESSYNEQYF,TRBV5-1,NA
CSVEATNYGYTF,TRBV29-1,TRBJ1-2
CASSGPTGGSYNEQFF,TRBV27,TRBJ2-1
CSAAQGFPDGYTF,TRBV20-1,TRBJ1-2
CAISAKLDSYNEQFF,TRBV10-3,TRBJ2-1
CATSVRNTEAFF,TRBV2,TRBJ1-1
CASSLFGPAGGTSTDTQYF,TRBV7-2,TRBJ2-3
CASSSPQGQGEQFF,TRBV7-8,TRBJ2-1
CASSLVLGYAFF,TRBV7-2,TRBJ1-1
CASSYGALEAFF,TRBV27,TRBJ1-1
CASSLSSRGPQHF,TRBV7-9,TRBJ1-5
CASSTSGQGGQPQHF,TRBV12-3/TRBV12-4,TRBJ1-5